The clone carrying this T cell receptor (beta chain) was counted a few times. A much larger clone lies one base from this, so it may be a read error. Sample-barcoded 5' priming and a J-beta primer mix drove a second PCR of about 7 to 11 cycles. TCRdb passed the 5' RACE reads through MiXCR, listing each CDR3 protein once. The sample lists fewer than 900,000 distinct CDR3 sequences; 40% to 45% were seen once. The entry originates in a study of blood T cells in healthy people across ages. Germline V gene data show CDR1 as SQVTM and CDR2 as ANQGSEA. V lost 3 bases and J lost 4; bases outside the gene matches: 6. The CDR3 extends over 14 amino acids.

Material for sequencing was blood. The chain uses TRBV29-1 and TRBJ2-7; 10 bases line up with TRBD2. The receptor's source is a woman in her fifties or sixties in good health. CDR3 sequence: CSVESSGGGYEQYF. Here the CDR3 DNA reads TGCAGCGTTGAGTCTAGCGGGGGAGGATACGAGCAGTACTTC.